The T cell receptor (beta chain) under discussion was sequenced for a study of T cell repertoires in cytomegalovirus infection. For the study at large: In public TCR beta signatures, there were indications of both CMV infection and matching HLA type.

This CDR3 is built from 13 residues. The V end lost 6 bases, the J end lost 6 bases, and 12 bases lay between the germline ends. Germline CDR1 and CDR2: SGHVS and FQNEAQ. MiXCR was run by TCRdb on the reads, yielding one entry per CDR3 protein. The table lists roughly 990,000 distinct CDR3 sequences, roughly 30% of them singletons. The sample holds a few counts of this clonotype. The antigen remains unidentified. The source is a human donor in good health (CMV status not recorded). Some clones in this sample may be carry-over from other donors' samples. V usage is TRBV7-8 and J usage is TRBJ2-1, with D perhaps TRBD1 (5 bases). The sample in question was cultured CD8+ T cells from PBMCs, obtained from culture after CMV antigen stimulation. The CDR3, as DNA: TGTGCCAGCAGTCCCAATCAGGGCAATGAGCAGTTCTTC. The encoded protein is CASSPNQGNEQFF.